The 24 T cell receptor beta chains below all came from one sample that was sequenced in a study of T cell responses to AZD1222 COVID-19 vaccine. The repertoire was sequenced with immunoSEQ multiplex PCR; TCRdb's copy has only in-frame clones and lacks some. This repertoire shows some 160,000 clones, 91% found once; its top ten account for approximately 4.8%. The sample here was peripheral blood, taken on day 0 of AZD1222 vaccination. All receptors derive from an adult in good health.

This chain connects TRBV30 to TRBJ2-4; D may correspond to TRBD1 or TRBD2 (6 bases each). Trimming removed 5 bases at V and 8 bases at J, with 19 bases between. Germline lookup yields CDR1 GTSNPN and CDR2 SVGIG (reference sequence). This CDR3 has 14 amino acids. The CDR3 DNA reads TGTGCCTGGGGAGCTAAGGGCCGGGGGCACATTCAGTACTTC. This codes for CAWGAKGRGHIQYF. Full variable domain (rest looked up from reference TRBV30 and TRBJ2-4): SQTIHQWPATLVQPVGSPLSLECTVEGTSNPNLYWYRQAAGRGLQLLFYSVGIGQISSEVPQNLSASRPQDRQFILSSKKLLLSDSGFYLCAWGAKGRGHIQYFGAGTRLSVL.

V usage is TRBV7-2 and J usage is TRBJ1-2, with D maybe TRBD1 (6 bases). V was cut by 8 bases and J by 0 bases, with 13 bases left in between. Looked up from germline, CDR1 is SGHTA and CDR2 is FQGNSA. This CDR3 contains 14 residues. CDR3 nucleotides: TGTGCCAGCGCGAAACAGGGAGCTAACTATGGCTACACCTTC. Amino acid sequence: CASAKQGANYGYTF. Drawing the rest from reference TRBV7-2 and TRBJ1-2, the complete variable domain is GAGVSQSPSNKVTEKGKDVELRCDPISGHTALYWYRQSLGQGLEFLIYFQGNSAPDKSGLPSDRFSAERTGGSVSTLTIQRTQQEDSAVYLCASAKQGANYGYTFGSGTRLTVV.

The chain recombines TRBV6-5 with TRBJ1-2, with 7 bases that match TRBD1. The CDR3 extends over 14 amino acids. Germline V gene sequence: CDR1 MNHEY, CDR2 SVGAGI. Trimming cost V 5 bases and J 5 bases; bases outside gene matches: 8. CDR3 sequence: CASSPGTVSYGYTF. The CDR3 region has the DNA TGTGCCAGCAGTCCCGGGACAGTTTCTTATGGCTACACCTTC.

The CDR3 region has the DNA TGCGCCAGCAGCTTACAGGGGGCGCCCAGTTCAGAGACCCAGTACTTC. Translated, it gives CASSLQGAPSSETQYF. The chain links TRBV5-1 to TRBJ2-5; 9 positions match TRBD1. Per germline, CDR1 SGHRS and CDR2 YFSETQ. The CDR3 covers 16 residues. With V trimmed by 2 bases and J by 4 bases, 9 bases remained unmatched.

This clone has a single count. One end of the junction does not line up with germline, which may come from a read error. The chain uses TRBV7-7 and TRBJ2-5; possible D gene TRBD1, 6 bases. This CDR3 is 14 amino acids long. Germline loops: CDR1 SSHAT, CDR2 FNYEAQ (reference sequence). The CDR3 is CASSSTGPNSHQYF. CDR3 in DNA: TGTGCTAGCAGCTCCACAGGGCCAAACTCCCACCAGTACTTC.

The chain combines TRBV5-1 with TRBJ1-2; a possible D gene is TRBD1 (5 bases). CDR1 is SGHRS, CDR2 YFSETQ, per germline. Trimming pared 0 bases from V and 5 bases from J, leaving 14 bases between. CDR3 size: 15 residues. The CDR3 protein is CASSLVAQGGYGYTF. The CDR3 nucleotides are TGCGCCAGCAGCTTGGTGGCGCAGGGAGGGTATGGCTACACCTTC.

The chain links TRBV28 to TRBJ2-7; no firm D call. V lost 6 bases, J lost 2 bases, and 8 bases lay in between. Germline V lookup: CDR1 MDHEN, CDR2 SYDVKM. The CDR3 has 12 amino acids. In DNA, the CDR3 is TGTGCCAGCAGAGGACGGCCCTACGAGCAGTACTTC. Residues: CASRGRPYEQYF.

CDR3 nucleotides: TGTGCCTGGAGTGTACACGGGGGTAACTATGGCTACACCTTC. This sequence encodes CAWSVHGGNYGYTF. The J gene is TRBJ1-2, the V gene TRBV30, with TRBD1 as a possible D gene (5 bases). The V gene lost 0 bases and the J gene lost 1 base, with 9 bases spanning the gap. CDR3 size: 14 residues. The germline V gene has CDR1 GTSNPN and CDR2 SVGIG (reference sequence).

This chain links TRBV27 with TRBJ1-1; 8 nucleotides match TRBD1. Germline V gene sequence: CDR1 MNHEY, CDR2 SMNVEV (reference sequence). The CDR3 has 14 amino acids. The V segment lost 2 bases and the J segment 7 bases; nucleotides outside the gene matches: 6. The DNA of the CDR3 is TGTGCCAGCAGTTTACAGGGGGCTCCGGTTGAAGCTTTCTTT. Translation gives CASSLQGAPVEAFF.

This sequence joins TRBV19 and TRBJ1-6; 7 bases match TRBD1. Germline CDR1 reads LNHDA; CDR2 reads SQIVND (reference sequence). The CDR3 is made up of 14 amino acids. Unmatched junction bases numbered 4, after V lost 3 bases and J lost 8 bases. CDR3 sequence (DNA): TGTGCCAGTAGTATCTCACAGGGGTATTCACCCCTCCACTTT. Translation gives CASSISQGYSPLHF.

The rearrangement links TRBV30 to TRBJ2-1; TRBD2 matches 8 bases. The CDR3 runs to 14 residues. Unmatched junction bases numbered 8, after V lost 2 bases and J lost 8 bases. Germline V lookup: CDR1 GTSNPN, CDR2 SVGIG (reference sequence). DNA for the CDR3: TGTGCCTGGAGTACCGGGACTAGGGTTGATGAGCAGTTCTTC. Residues: CAWSTGTRVDEQFF.

This chain uses TRBV19 with TRBJ2-1; no definite D call. The germline V gene has CDR1 LNHDA and CDR2 SQIVND (reference sequence). The CDR3 is made up of 15 amino acids. Trimming stripped 3 bases from V and 0 bases from J, with 9 bases between. DNA of the CDR3: TGTGCCAGTAGTATTTCCCAGGCCTCCTACAATGAGCAGTTCTTC. The encoded protein is CASSISQASYNEQFF.

The chain employs TRBV9 and TRBJ1-1, with D uncertain. The CDR3 is 15 amino acids. Trimming removed 3 bases from V and 0 bases from J, with 12 bases in between. Germline V gene lookup returns CDR1 SGDLS and CDR2 YYNGEE. Written as DNA, the CDR3 is TGTGCCAGCAGCGGCTACAGTTACATGAACACTGAAGCTTTCTTT. Encoded protein: CASSGYSYMNTEAFF.

The J gene is TRBJ2-5, the V gene TRBV23-1; 7 bases are shared with TRBD1. TRBV23-1 counts as an open reading frame of uncertain function. With 2 bases clipped from V and 5 bases from J, the junction kept 20 bases outside the gene matches. The CDR3 covers 19 residues. CDR3 sequence (DNA): TGCGCCAGCAGTCAAACCCTTCCCCCTCTACAGGGGTCCACGGAGACCCAGTACTTC. Its translation is CASSQTLPPLQGSTETQYF.

In the case of this clone: Within the sample, other DNA sequences also encode this same CDR3. This chain links TRBV5-1 with TRBJ1-1; TRBD1 is a possible D gene (5 bases). The CDR3 loop spans 13 amino acids. The germline V gene has CDR1 SGHRS and CDR2 YFSETQ. Trimming pared 2 bases from V and 2 bases from J, leaving 7 bases between. The CDR3 nucleotides are TGCGCCAGCAGCTTAGACAGAAACACTGAAGCTTTCTTT. It encodes CASSLDRNTEAFF.

This clone was picked up many times. The genes are TRBV18 and TRBJ1-3; D possibly corresponds to TRBD1 (5 bases). Trimming took off 3 bases at V and 0 bases at J, with 12 bases between the two ends. Per the germline V gene, CDR1 is KGHSH and CDR2 is LQKENI. This CDR3 has 16 residues. The CDR3 DNA follows: TGTGCCAGCTCACCGGGGCCGACTCTCTCTGGAAACACCATATATTTT. This translates into CASSPGPTLSGNTIYF. The full variable domain, completed using reference TRBV18 and TRBJ1-3, is NAGVMQNPRHLVRRRGQEARLRCSPMKGHSHVYWYRQLPEEGLKFMVYLQKENIIDESGMPKERFSAEFPKEGPSILRIQQVVRGDSAAYFCASSPGPTLSGNTIYFGEGSWLTVV.

The chain is built from TRBV7-8 and TRBJ1-4, with D unresolved. Germline V gene data show CDR1 as SGHVS and CDR2 as FQNEAQ. V lost 2 bases to trimming and J lost 7 bases, with 2 bases between them. The CDR3 has 11 amino acids. CDR3 protein: CASSLSEKLFF. In DNA form, the CDR3 reads TGTGCCAGCAGCTTATCTGAAAAACTGTTTTTT.

This rearrangement joins TRBV19 to TRBJ2-3; 11 positions agree with TRBD2. Germline trimming cut 5 bases from V and 4 bases from J; bases unmatched to any gene: 5. This CDR3 spans 15 amino acids. CDR1 LNHDA and CDR2 SQIVND come from the germline V gene (reference sequence). For the CDR3, the DNA is TGTGCCAGTAGTGTTAGCGGGAGGGGGGCAGATACGCAGTATTTT. The encoded protein is CASSVSGRGADTQYF.

The chain combines TRBV7-9 with TRBJ2-2; D may correspond to TRBD1 or TRBD2 (5 bases each). The germline CDR1 and CDR2 sequences are SEHNR and FQNEAQ (reference sequence). V lost 5 bases and J lost 2, with 21 bases in between. CDR3 length: 18 amino acids. This CDR3 reads CASSLGPLSGRNTGELFF. The CDR3 DNA reads TGTGCCAGCAGCCTGGGACCTTTGAGTGGTAGAAACACCGGGGAGCTGTTTTTT.

The CDR3 protein is CASSERLAKNIQYF. The CDR3 coding sequence is TGTGCCAGCAGTGAACGGTTAGCCAAAAACATTCAGTACTTC. The chain has TRBV6-1 and TRBJ2-4; D unresolved. The CDR3 sequence is 14 residues long. With 2 bases removed from V and 0 bases from J, the gap between germline ends came to 5 bases. The germline V gene encodes CDR1 MNHNS and CDR2 SASEGT.

The CDR3 region has the DNA TGTGCCAGCAGCGGAGCTATTCCGGGACAGGGGGCAATAGAGACCCAGTACTTC. This translates into CASSGAIPGQGAIETQYF. The chain carries TRBV9 and TRBJ2-5; 12 nucleotides match TRBD1. V shed 3 bases, J shed 4 bases, and the junction held 13 bases outside the gene matches. Germline V CDR1 and CDR2: SGDLS, YYNGEE. The CDR3 spans 18 residues. Full variable domain (remainder filled in from reference TRBV9 and TRBJ2-5): DSGVTQTPKHLITATGQRVTLRCSPRSGDLSVYWYQQSLDQGLQFLIQYYNGEERAKGNILERFSAQQFPDLHSELNLSSLELGDSALYFCASSGAIPGQGAIETQYFGPGTRLLVL.

The chain links TRBV14 to TRBJ2-1; D might be TRBD2 (6 bases). V gave up 5 bases and J gave up 2 bases, with 13 bases separating them. This CDR3 is built from 15 residues. CDR1 is SGHDN, CDR2 FVKESK, per germline. The CDR3 spells CASSFRLGPYNEQFF. The CDR3 DNA reads as TGTGCCAGCAGCTTCCGACTAGGGCCCTACAATGAGCAGTTCTTC. Drawing the rest from reference TRBV14 and TRBJ2-1, the complete variable domain is EAGVTQFPSHSVIEKGQTVTLRCDPISGHDNLYWYRRVMGKEIKFLLHFVKESKQDESGMPNNRFLAERTGGTYSTLKVQPAELEDSGVYFCASSFRLGPYNEQFFGPGTRLTVL.

CDR3 DNA sequence: TGTGCCAGCAGTGGGACTAGCCTTTCTTACGAGCAGTACTTC. It specifies CASSGTSLSYEQYF. The rearrangement joins TRBV2 to TRBJ2-7; 8 nucleotides align to TRBD2. CDR3 length: 14 residues. V trimming: 4 bases; J trimming: 4 bases; junction bases outside the gene matches: 6. Per germline, CDR1 SNHLY and CDR2 FYNNEI. The variable domain in full, with the rest retrieved from reference TRBV2 and TRBJ2-7, is EPEVTQTPSHQVTQMGQEVILRCVPISNHLYFYWYRQILGQKVEFLVSFYNNEISEKSEIFDDQFSVERPDGSNFTLKIRSTKLEDSAMYFCASSGTSLSYEQYFGPGTRLTVT.

This rearrangement joins TRBV5-1 to TRBJ2-3, with 8 bases identical to TRBD2. The CDR3 is 15 amino acids. Trimming took 6 bases from V and 0 from J; bases not matched to a gene: 6. Germline V gene lookup returns CDR1 SGHRS and CDR2 YFSETQ. The CDR3 region has the DNA TGCGCCAGCACCCCGGGGGGGGCTAGCACAGATACGCAGTATTTT. It translates to CASTPGGASTDTQYF.